This TCR beta chain stems from a study of T cell repertoires in ileal Crohn's disease. This clone was counted a single time. The antigen remains unidentified. The CDR3 is 13 residues long. Germline V gene lookup returns CDR1 SQVTM and CDR2 ANQGSEA. The time point: neoterminal ileum biopsy at postoperative endoscopy, about 6 months after surgery. The table came from immunoSEQ multiplex PCR; TCRdb's copy has only in-frame clones and leaves some out. The sample contains over 8,500 clones, 60% to 85% of which appear only once. Overall study results and limits: Compared with non-smokers, active smokers at surgery showed more clonal expansions. The median delay to postoperative endoscopy was around 6.4 months. Compared with CD4 T cells, sorted CD8 cells carried more expanded clones.

This chain links TRBV29-1 with TRBJ2-5, with TRBD1 identical over 7 bases. The DNA end lines up better with TRBJ2-7; the J call may be wrong. This receptor was taken from an adult with Crohn's disease. The sequenced material came from ileal tissue. In DNA form, the CDR3 reads TGCAGCGTTGAAGGCCCGACAGGGTTCGAGCAGTACTTC. Translated, it gives CSVEGPTGFEQYF.